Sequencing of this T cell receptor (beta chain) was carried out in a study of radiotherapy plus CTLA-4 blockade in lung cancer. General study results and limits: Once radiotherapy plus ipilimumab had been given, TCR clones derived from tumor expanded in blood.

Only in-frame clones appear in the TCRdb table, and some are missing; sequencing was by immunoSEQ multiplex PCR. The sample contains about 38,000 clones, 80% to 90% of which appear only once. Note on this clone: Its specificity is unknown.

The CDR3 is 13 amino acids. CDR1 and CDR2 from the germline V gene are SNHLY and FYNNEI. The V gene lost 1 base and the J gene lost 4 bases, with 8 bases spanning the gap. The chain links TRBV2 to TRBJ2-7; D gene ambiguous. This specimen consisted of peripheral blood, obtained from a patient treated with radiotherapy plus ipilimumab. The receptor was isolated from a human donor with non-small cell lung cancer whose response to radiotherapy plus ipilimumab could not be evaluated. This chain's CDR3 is CASSEGPRYEQYF. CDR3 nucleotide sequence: TGTGCCAGCAGTGAAGGCCCCAGGTACGAGCAGTACTTC.